This TCR beta chain is from a study of tumor-infiltrating lymphocytes in primary liver carcinoma. Overall study results and limits: Pairs of tumor regions overlapped more than tumor-adjacent and tumor-blood pairs did.

Extraction of RNA together with DNA used about 17-30 mg of unsorted bulk tissue. From around 500 ng of total RNA, TCR beta-specific cDNA was reverse-transcribed using a constant-region primer. Each TCR beta library was derived from three nested multiplex PCR rounds that employed slightly modified ARM-PCR. TCRdb independently ran MiXCR on the multiplex PCR reads; one entry per CDR3 protein. The sample holds 80,000 or so distinct CDR3 sequences, around 66% seen once. Concerning this clonotype itself: Its matching antigen is unknown. The CDR3 carries no conserved terminal phenylalanine or tryptophan, so it likely arises from a read error.

This receptor was taken from a man aged 40-49 years with primary liver carcinoma and hepatitis B virus infection. Sequences were obtained from tumor-adjacent normal liver tissue.

As DNA, the CDR3 is TGTGCCAGCAGCTCCTGGGGCTATAGCGGGAGAGGGACTCAGTACTAC. Amino acids: CASSSWGYSGRGTQYY. The chain combines TRBV5-6 with TRBJ2-5; 9 bases are shared with TRBD2. Germline CDR1 SGHDT, CDR2 YYEEEE. This CDR3 comprises 16 residues. The trim removed 3 bases at V and 11 bases at J, leaving 17 bases unmatched.